Following are 2 T cell receptor beta chains from one sample sequenced in a study of blood T cells in healthy people across ages. Using a J-beta primer mix together with a sample-barcoded 5' primer, a second PCR was run for roughly 6 to 11 cycles. One entry per CDR3 protein, called by TCRdb with MiXCR from the 5' RACE reads. The profile shows around 650,000 distinct CDR3 sequences, 40% to 45% of them singletons. The specimen was blood. The origin of the receptors is a man at least 80 years old in good health.

This chain connects TRBV6-2 or TRBV6-3 to TRBJ2-2, with TRBD2 matching over 7 bases. CDR1 and CDR2 (germline): MNHEY, SVGEGT. Losses at the gene ends were 0 bases for V and 7 bases for J; bases not matched to a gene: 8. This CDR3 region has 16 residues. The chain's CDR3 is CASSYSTGGSIGELFF. The CDR3 nucleotides are TGTGCCAGCAGTTACTCGACGGGGGGTTCAATCGGGGAGCTGTTTTTT.

The genes are TRBV5-1 and TRBJ2-7, with TRBD2 matching 9 bases. Per germline, CDR1 SGHRS and CDR2 YFSETQ. V lost 0 bases to trimming and J lost 6 bases; unmatched junction nucleotides: 13. The CDR3 length is 17 residues. The CDR3 spells CASSLEWPSGDLSEQYF. CDR3 bases: TGCGCCAGCAGCTTGGAGTGGCCTAGCGGGGACCTCTCCGAGCAGTACTTC.